The 32 T cell receptor beta chains below come from one sample, sequenced in a study of T cell clonotyping in hematopoietic cell transplantation. Time point noted: recipient sample about 28 days before transplant, after cytoreduction. The protocol was immunoSEQ multiplex PCR, while the TCRdb copy is restricted to in-frame clones and leaves out a portion. The sample yields over 10,000 clones, approximately 83% seen once. The sample here was peripheral blood mononuclear cells, taken before stem cell transplant. These TCRs come from a man between 60 and 75 years old with acute myeloid leukemia. Some clones in this sample may be carry-over from other donors' samples.

The V call is TRBV30, the J call TRBJ2-7, with D uncertain. Trimming removed 3 bases from V and 6 bases from J, with 12 bases in between. The CDR3 sequence is 12 residues long. Looked up from germline, CDR1 is GTSNPN and CDR2 is SVGIG (reference sequence). The CDR3 reads CAWRRIPSEQYF. The CDR3 region has the DNA TGTGCCTGGAGGCGAATCCCCTCCGAGCAGTACTTC. The whole variable domain, filled in from reference TRBV30 and TRBJ2-7, reads SQTIHQWPATLVQPVGSPLSLECTVEGTSNPNLYWYRQAAGRGLQLLFYSVGIGQISSEVPQNLSASRPQDRQFILSSKKLLLSDSGFYLCAWRRIPSEQYFGPGTRLTVT.

The genes are TRBV2 and TRBJ2-3, with D tentatively TRBD2 (5 bases). The CDR3 is made up of 14 amino acids. Germline values: CDR1 SNHLY, CDR2 FYNNEI. Trimming cost V 8 bases and J 5 bases, with 17 bases left between them. The CDR3 is CASLRRVGGDTQYF. The CDR3 DNA reads as TGTGCCAGCCTGCGGCGGGTCGGTGGAGATACGCAGTATTTT.

V and J are TRBV11-3 and TRBJ2-2; D gene unclear. The CDR3 is made up of 12 amino acids. The germline CDR1 and CDR2 sequences are SGHNT and YENEEA. V was shortened by 2 bases and J by 8 bases, with 6 bases between the two germline ends. CDR3 coding DNA: TGTGCCAGCAGCTTAAAGAGTGGGGAGCTGTTTTTT. It is translated as CASSLKSGELFF.

The rearrangement joins TRBV11-2 to TRBJ2-2; the D gene could be TRBD1 or TRBD2 (6 bases each). This CDR3 has 15 residues. CDR1 and CDR2 from the germline V gene are SGHAT and FQNNGV. The ends were cut back, 2 bases at V and 4 bases at J, with 11 bases in the middle. As DNA, the CDR3 is TGTGCCAGCAGCTTATTAGGGGGAGGCACCGGGGAGCTGTTTTTT. Its translation is CASSLLGGGTGELFF. Based on the CDR3 plus reference TRBV11-2 and TRBJ2-2, the full variable domain is EAGVAQSPRYKIIEKRQSVAFWCNPISGHATLYWYQQILGQGPKLLIQFQNNGVVDDSQLPKDRFSAERLKGVDSTLKIQPAKLEDSAVYLCASSLLGGGTGELFFGEGSRLTVL.

This sequence joins TRBV10-3 and TRBJ1-2; 7 positions agree with TRBD1. The CDR3 contains 15 residues. Losses at the gene ends were 0 bases for V and 3 bases for J; bases not matched to a gene: 4. CDR1 and CDR2 (germline): ENHRY, SYGVKD. The chain's CDR3 is CAISESDRVDYGYTF. DNA for the CDR3: TGTGCCATCAGTGAGTCCGACAGGGTGGACTATGGCTACACCTTC.

This clone was detected only once. The rearrangement joins TRBV6-5 to TRBJ1-1, with D tentatively TRBD1 (5 bases). V was shortened by 5 bases and J by 4 bases, with 17 bases between the two germline ends. Looked up from germline, CDR1 is MNHEY and CDR2 is SVGAGI. CDR3 length: 15 residues. CDR3 nucleotide sequence: TGTGCCAGCAGTCCCTCCGGCAGGGAGGGCACTGAAGCTTTCTTT. It yields the protein CASSPSGREGTEAFF.

Only one count was recorded for this clone. This chain connects TRBV5-1 to TRBJ2-3; 7 nucleotides match TRBD1. With V trimmed by 3 bases and J by 7 bases, 14 bases remained unmatched. This CDR3 is built from 16 residues. Germline CDR1 is SGHRS and CDR2 is YFSETQ. The chain's CDR3 is CASSSIDRALFHTQYF. CDR3 DNA sequence: TGCGCCAGCAGCTCAATTGACAGGGCCCTTTTCCATACGCAGTATTTT.

V gene TRBV10-3 combines with J gene TRBJ2-7; 12 bases map to TRBD1. The CDR3 consists of 16 residues. The germline V gene has CDR1 ENHRY and CDR2 SYGVKD. Trimming cost V 0 bases and J 5 bases; bases outside gene matches: 5. This chain's CDR3 is CAISESRDRGRNEQYF. For the CDR3, the DNA is TGTGCCATCAGTGAGTCGAGGGACAGGGGGCGAAACGAGCAGTACTTC.

Only a few counts were recorded for this clone. The rearrangement joins TRBV30 to TRBJ1-2; the match to TRBD1 covers 9 bases. V shed 5 bases and J 6 bases; nucleotides not matched to a gene: 4. The CDR3 consists of 12 residues. Germline values: CDR1 GTSNPN, CDR2 SVGIG (reference sequence). The CDR3: CAWGTGNDGYTF. The CDR3 nucleotides are TGTGCCTGGGGGACAGGGAATGATGGCTACACCTTC.

The chain has TRBV6-5 and TRBJ1-2; 8 nucleotides align to TRBD1. The CDR3 runs 13 residues. Trimming cost V 11 bases and J 4 bases; bases outside gene matches: 9. Germline V gene sequence: CDR1 MNHEY, CDR2 SVGAGI. The CDR3 region is CAGTAGQVYGYTF. In DNA form, the CDR3 reads TGTGCCGGCACTGCGGGACAGGTCTATGGCTACACCTTC.

This clone was picked up a small number of times. The V gene is TRBV28, the J gene TRBJ1-1, with TRBD1 identical over 7 bases. This CDR3 is built from 14 residues. The germline V gene encodes CDR1 MDHEN and CDR2 SYDVKM. Trimming removed 6 bases from V and 3 bases from J; junction bases left unmatched: 7. CDR3 amino acids: CASSPGGSHTEAFF. CDR3 coding DNA: TGTGCCAGCAGCCCAGGGGGGTCCCACACTGAAGCTTTCTTT.

This clone has a single count. The CDR3 spells CASSLSKNTEAFF. The CDR3 coding sequence is TGCGCCAGCAGCTTGTCCAAGAACACTGAAGCTTTCTTT. This sequence joins TRBV5-1 and TRBJ1-1; D is ambiguous. Germline CDR1 reads SGHRS; CDR2 reads YFSETQ. CDR3 length: 13 residues. Trimming took 1 base from V and 1 from J, leaving 5 bases between them.

The rearrangement uses TRBV4-1 and TRBJ2-1, with a weak D call TRBD1 (5 bases). Germline CDR1 is MGHRA and CDR2 is YSYEKL. The CDR3 consists of 16 residues. Trimming pared 5 bases from V and 4 bases from J, leaving 18 bases between. CDR3 region: CASSLGQGLDYNEQFF. The CDR3 region has the DNA TGCGCCAGCAGCTTGGGGCAAGGGTTGGATTACAATGAGCAGTTCTTC.

This chain uses TRBV14 with TRBJ2-7, with 7 bases fitting TRBD2. The V and J ends lost 3 bases and 6 bases, in that order; junction bases with no gene match: 14. The CDR3 length is 16 residues. Germline CDR1 reads SGHDN; CDR2 reads FVKESK. The DNA for the CDR3 is TGTGCCAGCAGCCAGGGGCGGGGGTTAAGGATCGCCGAGCAGTACTTC. Translating it yields CASSQGRGLRIAEQYF.

The J gene is TRBJ2-7, the V gene TRBV10-3; D is undetermined. CDR1 is ENHRY, CDR2 SYGVKD, per germline. Trimming removed 4 bases at V and 1 base at J, with 5 bases between. The CDR3 sequence is 12 residues long. This chain's CDR3 is CAISVESYEQYF. For the CDR3, the DNA is TGTGCCATCAGTGTCGAGTCCTACGAGCAGTACTTC.

V gene TRBV6-4 combines with J gene TRBJ2-3; 8 bases fit TRBD1. Germline-derived CDR1 and CDR2 are MRHNA and SNTAGT. The CDR3 consists of 12 residues. V gave up 5 bases and J gave up 5 bases; unmatched junction bases: 0. CDR3 amino acids: CASSTGGDTQYF. The CDR3 DNA follows: TGTGCCAGCAGTACAGGGGGAGATACGCAGTATTTT.

The V and J genes are TRBV9 and TRBJ1-2; 9 bases are a match to TRBD1. This CDR3 comprises 14 residues. CDR1 and CDR2 (germline): SGDLS, YYNGEE. V was clipped by 4 bases and J by 2 bases; unmatched bases: 3. Here the CDR3 reads CASSLGTGNYGYTF. Here the CDR3 DNA reads TGTGCCAGCAGCCTCGGGACAGGGAACTATGGCTACACCTTC.

The CDR3 DNA sequence: TGCGCCAGCAGCTTGGTAGTTTCAGGGGGACCAGAGACCCAGTACTTC. Protein product: CASSLVVSGGPETQYF. The chain has TRBV5-1 and TRBJ2-5; 7 bases match TRBD1. Germline V gene data show CDR1 as SGHRS and CDR2 as YFSETQ. The V and J ends lost 0 bases and 4 bases, in that order; junction bases with no gene match: 9. CDR3 length: 16 residues.

V is TRBV6-5 and J is TRBJ2-7, with 9 bases that match TRBD1. From germline, CDR1 is MNHEY and CDR2 SVGAGI. The CDR3 extends over 15 amino acids. V lost 2 bases and J lost 0; bases outside the gene matches: 2. The CDR3 bases are TGTGCCAGCAGTTACGGGACAGGGAGCTCCTACGAGCAGTACTTC. Its translation is CASSYGTGSSYEQYF.

The rearrangement uses TRBV2 and TRBJ2-5; 12 bases are a match to TRBD2. CDR3 length: 16 residues. Germline V gene lookup returns CDR1 SNHLY and CDR2 FYNNEI. Trimming took 7 bases from V and 5 from J; bases not matched to a gene: 11. In DNA, the CDR3 is TGTGCCAGCATTAGAATCCGTCTAGCGGGGGGGGAGACCCAGTACTTC. It yields the protein CASIRIRLAGGETQYF.

The J gene is TRBJ2-3, the V gene TRBV2, with D unresolved. With 3 bases removed from V and 0 bases from J, the gap between germline ends came to 10 bases. Germline CDR1 and CDR2: SNHLY and FYNNEI. CDR3 length: 15 amino acids. This CDR3 reads CASSDGDTSTDTQYF. The DNA of the CDR3 is TGTGCCAGCAGTGACGGCGACACTAGCACAGATACGCAGTATTTT.

This chain links TRBV6-1 with TRBJ1-4, with TRBD1 matching over 10 bases. The CDR3 contains 14 residues. Losses at the gene ends were 4 bases for V and 8 bases for J; bases not matched to a gene: 4. Germline V CDR1 and CDR2: MNHNS, SASEGT. Here the CDR3 DNA reads TGTGCCAGCAGTGGGGACAGGGGAGTCGAAAAACTGTTTTTT. Translating it yields CASSGDRGVEKLFF.

This CDR3 reads CASSVVSGGPGETQYF. CDR3 DNA: TGTGCCAGCAGCGTAGTAAGCGGGGGGCCCGGGGAGACCCAGTACTTC. The chain couples TRBV9 to TRBJ2-5; 9 positions agree with TRBD2. The germline V gene has CDR1 SGDLS and CDR2 YYNGEE. The CDR3 has 16 residues. Trimming at V came to 0 bases and at J to 5 bases, leaving 8 bases not matched to a gene.

V gene TRBV9 combines with J gene TRBJ2-3; D not certain. Germline V CDR1 and CDR2: SGDLS, YYNGEE. The CDR3 consists of 15 residues. With 0 bases removed from V and 0 bases from J, the gap between germline ends came to 8 bases. The CDR3 region is CASSVEDGSTDTQYF. The CDR3 DNA sequence: TGTGCCAGCAGCGTAGAAGACGGAAGCACAGATACGCAGTATTTT. Looking up the rest from reference TRBV9 and TRBJ2-3 gives the full variable domain: DSGVTQTPKHLITATGQRVTLRCSPRSGDLSVYWYQQSLDQGLQFLIQYYNGEERAKGNILERFSAQQFPDLHSELNLSSLELGDSALYFCASSVEDGSTDTQYFGPGTRLTVL.

The rearrangement uses TRBV6-5 and TRBJ1-1, with D unclear. The CDR3 loop spans 14 amino acids. Trimming removed 4 bases at V and 0 bases at J, with 9 bases between. Looked up from germline, CDR1 is MNHEY and CDR2 is SVGAGI. The CDR3 region has the DNA TGTGCCAGCAGTTCAGAGGTCTTGAACACTGAAGCTTTCTTT. Its translation: CASSSEVLNTEAFF.

The chain joins TRBV6-5 to TRBJ1-3, with D unresolved. This CDR3 comprises 15 residues. Germline V gives CDR1 MNHEY, CDR2 SVGAGI. Deletions cut 5 bases from V and 0 bases from J, with 11 bases between. The CDR3 DNA reads TGTGCCAGCAGTCAGGACCGACCCTCTGGAAACACCATATATTTT. Translation gives CASSQDRPSGNTIYF.

The V call is TRBV5-1, the J call TRBJ2-5; tentatively, D is TRBD2 (5 bases). Trimming took 0 bases from V and 5 from J, leaving 8 bases between them. This CDR3 is built from 13 residues. The germline CDR1 and CDR2 sequences are SGHRS and YFSETQ. The CDR3 spells CASSLGPGETQYF. CDR3 sequence (DNA): TGCGCCAGCAGCTTGGGTCCGGGGGAGACCCAGTACTTC.

The chain carries TRBV4-3 and TRBJ2-3; D is uncertain. Trimming stripped 1 base from V and 0 bases from J, with 8 bases between. CDR1 LGHNA and CDR2 YSLEER come from the germline V gene. This CDR3 is built from 15 residues. The CDR3: CASSQGTSSTDTQYF. The CDR3 DNA is TGCGCCAGCAGCCAAGGCACCTCTAGCACAGATACGCAGTATTTT.

DNA of the CDR3: TGCGCCAGCAGCTTGGACGACGCCTCTGGAAACACCATATATTTT. It encodes CASSLDDASGNTIYF. The gene calls are TRBV5-1 and TRBJ1-3; D remains ambiguous. V lost 0 bases, J lost 0 bases, and 7 bases lay in between. The CDR3 runs to 15 residues. Germline lookup yields CDR1 SGHRS and CDR2 YFSETQ.

V gene TRBV15 combines with J gene TRBJ2-3, with D hard to call. There are 12 residues in the CDR3. V lost 5 bases, J lost 6 bases, and 9 bases lay in between. The V gene's germline CDR1 is LNHNV and CDR2 YYDKDF (reference sequence). This chain's CDR3 is CATSYLRDTQYF. CDR3 nucleotides: TGTGCCACCAGCTACCTGCGGGATACGCAGTATTTT. The complete variable domain, with remaining parts taken from reference TRBV15 and TRBJ2-3, reads DAMVIQNPRYQVTQFGKPVTLSCSQTLNHNVMYWYQQKSSQAPKLLFHYYDKDFNNEADTPDNFQSRRPNTSFCFLDIRSPGLGDTAMYLCATSYLRDTQYFGPGTRLTVL.

This chain's CDR3 is CASSVEPPSGGNTIYF. CDR3 nucleotide sequence: TGTGCCAGCAGCGTAGAACCACCATCGGGTGGAAACACCATATATTTT. The V gene is TRBV9, the J gene TRBJ1-3, with unresolved D. This CDR3 is 16 amino acids long. Trimming took off 0 bases at V and 3 bases at J, with 13 bases between the two ends. The V gene's germline CDR1 is SGDLS and CDR2 YYNGEE. Full variable domain (missing parts from reference TRBV9 and TRBJ1-3): DSGVTQTPKHLITATGQRVTLRCSPRSGDLSVYWYQQSLDQGLQFLIQYYNGEERAKGNILERFSAQQFPDLHSELNLSSLELGDSALYFCASSVEPPSGGNTIYFGEGSWLTVV.

This clone was observed a single time. V is TRBV5-8 and J is TRBJ2-6, with TRBD1 matching 7 bases. There are 16 residues in the CDR3. J lost 4 bases, V lost 1 base, and 5 bases had no gene match. The germline gives CDR1 SGHTS, CDR2 YDEGEE. The CDR3 spells CASSLPTGVGANVLTF. The CDR3 nucleotides are TGTGCCAGCAGCTTGCCAACAGGGGTCGGGGCCAACGTCCTGACTTTC.